Sequencing of this T cell receptor (beta chain) was carried out in a study of OX40 agonist ivuxolimab in advanced cancers. TCRdb keeps only in-frame clones here, not all; method: immunoSEQ multiplex PCR. This table has approximately 99,000 clones, around 93% appearing once. Germline V gives CDR1 SGHRS, CDR2 YFSETQ. The V gene end was trimmed by 4 bases and the J gene end by 1 base; junction bases not matched to a gene: 12. The length of the CDR3 is 18 residues. The TCR was taken from an adult with an advanced solid tumor such as melanoma, head and neck, liver or kidney cancer. The material was CD4+ or CD8+ T cells sorted from blood, obtained in a trial of the OX40 agonist ivuxolimab. V is TRBV5-1 and J is TRBJ2-7; 12 nucleotides agree with TRBD2. DNA of the CDR3: TGCGCCAGCAGCCTATTTGCCGGACTAGCGGGATTTTCCTACGAGCAGTACTTC. Translating gives CASSLFAGLAGFSYEQYF.